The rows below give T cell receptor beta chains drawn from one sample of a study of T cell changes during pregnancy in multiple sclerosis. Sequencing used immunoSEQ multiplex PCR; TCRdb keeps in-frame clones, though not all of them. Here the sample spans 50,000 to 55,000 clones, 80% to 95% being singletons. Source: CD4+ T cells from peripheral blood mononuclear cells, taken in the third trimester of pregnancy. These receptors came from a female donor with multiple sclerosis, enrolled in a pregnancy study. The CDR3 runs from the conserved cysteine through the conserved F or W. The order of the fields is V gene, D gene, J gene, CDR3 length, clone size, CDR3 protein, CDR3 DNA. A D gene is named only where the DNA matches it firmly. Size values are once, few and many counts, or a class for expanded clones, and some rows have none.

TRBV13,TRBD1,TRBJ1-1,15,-,CASSLPQGIDTEAFF,TGTGCCAGCAGCCTACCACAGGGGATCGACACTGAAGCTTTCTTT
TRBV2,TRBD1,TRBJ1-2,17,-,CASTPGQGTVGGYGYTF,TGTGCCAGCACCCCCGGACAGGGAACGGTCGGAGGGTATGGCTACACCTTC
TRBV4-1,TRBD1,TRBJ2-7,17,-,CASSQGTLTGSPYEQYF,TGCGCCAGCAGCCAAGGCACCTTGACAGGGTCCCCCTACGAGCAGTACTTC
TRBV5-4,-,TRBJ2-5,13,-,CASSLGQLETQYF,TGTGCCAGCAGCTTGGGACAGCTGGAGACCCAGTACTTC
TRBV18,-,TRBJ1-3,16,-,CASSRQPPYSGNTIYF,TGTGCCAGCTCAAGACAGCCGCCCTACTCTGGAAACACCATATATTTT
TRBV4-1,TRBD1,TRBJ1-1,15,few,CASSQGQGMNTEAFF,TGCGCCAGCAGCCAAGGACAGGGTATGAACACTGAAGCTTTCTTT
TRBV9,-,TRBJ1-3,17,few,CASSVVGGTLSGNTIYF,TGTGCCAGCAGCGTAGTGGGGGGTACGCTCTCTGGAAACACCATATATTTT
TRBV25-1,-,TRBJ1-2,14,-,CASSESGANYGYTF,TGTGCCAGCAGTGAGTCAGGGGCTAACTATGGCTACACCTTC
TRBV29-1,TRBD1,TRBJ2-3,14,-,CSGRQGSSTDTQYF,TGCAGCGGCAGACAGGGATCTAGCACAGATACGCAGTATTTT
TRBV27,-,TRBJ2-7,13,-,CASRGSSYYEQYF,TGTGCCAGCCGAGGGAGTTCTTATTACGAGCAGTACTTC
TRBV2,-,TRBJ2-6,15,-,CASTRGSLGANVLTF,TGTGCCAGCACCCGGGGGTCCCTGGGGGCCAACGTCCTGACTTTC
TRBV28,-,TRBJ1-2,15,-,CASRQTTGGFGGYTF,TGTGCCAGCAGACAAACAACGGGGGGCTTTGGGGGCTACACCTTC
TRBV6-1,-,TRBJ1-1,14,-,CASSEAGSSTEAFF,TGTGCCAGCAGTGAAGCAGGGAGCAGCACTGAAGCTTTCTTT
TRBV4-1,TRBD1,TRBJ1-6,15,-,CASSHYDRGISPLHF,TGCGCCAGCAGCCATTACGACAGGGGGATTTCACCCCTCCACTTT
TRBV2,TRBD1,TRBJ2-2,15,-,CASTGTEFNTGELFF,TGTGCCAGCACCGGGACAGAGTTTAACACCGGGGAGCTGTTTTTT
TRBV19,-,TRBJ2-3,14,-,CASSRRFITDTQYF,TGTGCCAGTAGTCGGAGGTTTATCACAGATACGCAGTATTTT
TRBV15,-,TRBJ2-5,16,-,CATSRDNRRVQETQYF,TGTGCCACCAGCAGAGATAATCGTCGGGTACAAGAGACCCAGTACTTC
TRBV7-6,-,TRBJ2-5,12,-,CASSPGQETQYF,TGTGCCAGCAGCCCAGGGCAAGAGACCCAGTACTTC
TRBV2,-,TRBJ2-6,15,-,CASSELLSGANVLTF,TGTGCCAGCAGTGAATTACTCTCTGGGGCCAACGTCCTGACTTTC
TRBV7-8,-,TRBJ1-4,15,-,CASSSLGVTNEKLFF,TGTGCCAGCAGCTCCCTCGGGGTGACTAATGAAAAACTGTTTTTT
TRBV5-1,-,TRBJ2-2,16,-,CASSLEGMGATGELFF,TGCGCCAGCAGCTTGGAAGGCATGGGCGCCACCGGGGAGCTGTTTTTT
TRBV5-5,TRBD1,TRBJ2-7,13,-,CASSFSQGVEQYF,TGTGCCAGCAGCTTTTCCCAGGGGGTAGAGCAGTACTTC
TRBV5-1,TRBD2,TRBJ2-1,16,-,CASSLRGGGGANEQFF,TGCGCCAGCAGCTTGAGAGGCGGCGGGGGGGCCAATGAGCAGTTCTTC
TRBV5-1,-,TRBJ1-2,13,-,CASSLVQNYGYTF,TGCGCCAGCAGCTTGGTCCAGAACTATGGCTACACCTTC
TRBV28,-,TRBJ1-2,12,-,CASSLGKGQVTF,TGTGCCAGCAGTTTGGGCAAGGGGCAAGTCACCTTC
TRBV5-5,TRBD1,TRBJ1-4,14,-,CASSSRDRELKLFF,TGTGCCAGCAGCTCCCGGGACAGGGAGTTGAAACTGTTTTTT
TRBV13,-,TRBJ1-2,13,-,CASSLEAGGGYTF,TGTGCCAGCAGCTTAGAGGCAGGTGGTGGCTACACCTTC
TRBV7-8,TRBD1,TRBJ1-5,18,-,CASSEHAGRQGAGQPQHF,TGTGCCAGCAGCGAACACGCGGGTAGGCAGGGGGCAGGACAGCCCCAGCATTTT
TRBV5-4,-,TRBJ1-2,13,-,CASSLNRDYGYTF,TGTGCCAGCAGCTTGAACAGGGACTATGGCTACACCTTC
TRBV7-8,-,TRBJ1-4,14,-,CASSPGRYNEKLFF,TGTGCCAGCAGCCCAGGGCGGTATAATGAAAAACTGTTTTTT
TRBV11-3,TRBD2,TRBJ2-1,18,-,CASSLTSWAGGDDNEQFF,TGTGCCAGCAGCTTAACCTCTTGGGCGGGGGGGGATGACAATGAGCAGTTCTTC
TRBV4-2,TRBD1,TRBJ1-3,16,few,CASSHRGQGAENTIYF,TGTGCCAGCAGCCACCGTGGACAGGGGGCTGAAAACACCATATATTTT
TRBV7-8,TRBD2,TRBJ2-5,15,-,CASSRRLAVQETQYF,TGTGCCAGCAGCCGACGACTAGCGGTTCAAGAGACCCAGTACTTC
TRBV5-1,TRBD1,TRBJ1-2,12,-,CASSREGGGYTF,TGCGCCAGCAGCAGGGAAGGGGGCGGCTACACCTTC
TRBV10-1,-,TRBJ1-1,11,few,CASSAGGEAFF,TGCGCCAGCAGTGCAGGAGGGGAAGCTTTCTTT
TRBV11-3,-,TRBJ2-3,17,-,CASSGNRVGGSTDTQYF,TGTGCCAGCAGCGGAAACAGGGTAGGTGGAAGCACAGATACGCAGTATTTT
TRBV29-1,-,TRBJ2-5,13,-,CSVGQFLSETQYF,TGCAGCGTCGGACAGTTTCTCTCAGAGACCCAGTACTTC
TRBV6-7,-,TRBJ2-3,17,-,CASSYSRGSRDTDTQYF,TGTGCCAGCAGTTACTCTAGGGGTTCAAGGGACACAGATACGCAGTATTTT
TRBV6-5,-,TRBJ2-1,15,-,CASTPRLGSYNEQFF,TGTGCCAGCACCCCCCGACTAGGGTCTTACAATGAGCAGTTCTTC
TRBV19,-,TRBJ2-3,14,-,CASSMGPGTDTQYF,TGTGCCAGTAGTATGGGGCCCGGTACAGATACGCAGTATTTT
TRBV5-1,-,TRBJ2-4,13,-,CASSRDRDNFIYF,TGCGCCAGCAGCAGAGACCGGGACAATTTTATTTACTTC